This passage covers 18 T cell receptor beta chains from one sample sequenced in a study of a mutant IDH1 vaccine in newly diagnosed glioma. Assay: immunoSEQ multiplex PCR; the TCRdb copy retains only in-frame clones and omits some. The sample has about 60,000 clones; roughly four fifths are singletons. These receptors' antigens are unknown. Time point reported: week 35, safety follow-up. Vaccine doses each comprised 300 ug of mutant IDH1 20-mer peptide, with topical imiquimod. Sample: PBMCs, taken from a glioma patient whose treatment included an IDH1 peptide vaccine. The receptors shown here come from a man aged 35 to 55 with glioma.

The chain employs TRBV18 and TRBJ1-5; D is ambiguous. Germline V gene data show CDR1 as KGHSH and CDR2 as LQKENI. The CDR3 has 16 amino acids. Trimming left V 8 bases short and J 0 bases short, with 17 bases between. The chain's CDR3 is CASSSGPPGSNQPQHF. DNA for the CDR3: TGTGCCAGCAGCTCCGGTCCCCCCGGTAGCAATCAGCCCCAGCATTTT.

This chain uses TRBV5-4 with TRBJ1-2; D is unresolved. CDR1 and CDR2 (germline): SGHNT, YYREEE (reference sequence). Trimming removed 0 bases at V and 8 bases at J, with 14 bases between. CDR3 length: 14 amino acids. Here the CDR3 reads CASSLGRPLSGYTF. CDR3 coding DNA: TGTGCCAGCAGCTTGGGACGGCCCCTCAGCGGCTACACCTTC.

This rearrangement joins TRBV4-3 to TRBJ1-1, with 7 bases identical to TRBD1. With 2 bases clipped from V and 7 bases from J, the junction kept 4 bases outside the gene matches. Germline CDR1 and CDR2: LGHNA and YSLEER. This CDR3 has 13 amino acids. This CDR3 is CASSQNRGGEAFF. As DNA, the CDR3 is TGCGCCAGCAGCCAAAACAGGGGCGGTGAAGCTTTCTTT.

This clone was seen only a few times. CDR3 bases: TGTGCCAGCCGGAGTGGGGTCTCTGATTCACCCCTCCACTTT. As protein: CASRSGVSDSPLHF. V gene TRBV19 combines with J gene TRBJ1-6, with no clear D. V gave up 9 bases and J gave up 8 bases, with 17 bases separating them. The germline CDR1 and CDR2 sequences are LNHDA and SQIVND (reference sequence). This CDR3 is 14 amino acids long.

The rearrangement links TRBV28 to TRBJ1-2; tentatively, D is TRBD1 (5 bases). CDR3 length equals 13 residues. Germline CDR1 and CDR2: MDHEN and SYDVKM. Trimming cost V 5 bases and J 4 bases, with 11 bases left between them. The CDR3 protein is CASSPGPSYGYTF. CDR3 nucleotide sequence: TGTGCCAGCAGTCCGGGACCATCCTATGGCTACACCTTC.

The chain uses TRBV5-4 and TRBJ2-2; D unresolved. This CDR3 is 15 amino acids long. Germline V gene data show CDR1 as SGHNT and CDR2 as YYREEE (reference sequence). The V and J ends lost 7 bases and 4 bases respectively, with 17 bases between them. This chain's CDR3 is CASGRSRELTGELFF. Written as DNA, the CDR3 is TGTGCCAGCGGCCGTTCGCGCGAACTCACCGGGGAGCTGTTTTTT.

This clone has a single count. The chain's CDR3 is CASSLGVDSPLHF. The CDR3 nucleotides read TGCGCCAGCAGCTTGGGCGTGGATTCACCCCTCCACTTT. The rearrangement links TRBV5-1 to TRBJ1-6; D unresolved. V was trimmed by 0 bases and J by 8 bases, leaving 6 bases between them. The CDR3 runs to 13 residues. Germline loops: CDR1 SGHRS, CDR2 YFSETQ.

CDR3 sequence reads: CASSQGGNNSPLHF. CDR3 bases: TGTGCCAGCAGCCAAGGGGGGAATAATTCACCCCTCCACTTT. The V and J genes are TRBV7-9 and TRBJ1-6, with D perhaps TRBD1 (6 bases). V was shortened by 5 bases and J by 5 bases, with 10 bases between the two germline ends. The germline V gene encodes CDR1 SEHNR and CDR2 FQNEAQ (reference sequence). The CDR3 extends over 14 amino acids.

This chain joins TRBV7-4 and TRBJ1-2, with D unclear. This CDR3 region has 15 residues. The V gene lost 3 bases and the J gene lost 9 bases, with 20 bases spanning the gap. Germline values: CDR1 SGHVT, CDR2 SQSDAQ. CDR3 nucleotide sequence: TGTGCCAGCAGCTTGGGCACGGACGAAAAACGGTGCTACACCTTC. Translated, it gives CASSLGTDEKRCYTF.

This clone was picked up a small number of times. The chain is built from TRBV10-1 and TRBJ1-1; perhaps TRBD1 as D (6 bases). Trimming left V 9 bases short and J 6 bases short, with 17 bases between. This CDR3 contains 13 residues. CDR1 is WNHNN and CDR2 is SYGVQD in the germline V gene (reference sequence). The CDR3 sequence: CASKGGSEPEAFF. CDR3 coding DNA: TGCGCCAGTAAAGGGGGTTCTGAACCTGAAGCTTTCTTT.

This CDR3 is CASSKDTGELFF. CDR3 nucleotide sequence: TGTGCCAGCTCAAAAGACACCGGGGAGCTGTTTTTT. The chain links TRBV18 to TRBJ2-2, with D unresolved. CDR1 is KGHSH, CDR2 LQKENI, per germline. CDR3 length equals 12 residues. V lost 5 bases to trimming and J lost 3 bases, with 4 bases between them. The complete variable domain, with remaining parts taken from reference TRBV18 and TRBJ2-2, reads NAGVMQNPRHLVRRRGQEARLRCSPMKGHSHVYWYRQLPEEGLKFMVYLQKENIIDESGMPKERFSAEFPKEGPSILRIQQVVRGDSAAYFCASSKDTGELFFGEGSRLTVL.

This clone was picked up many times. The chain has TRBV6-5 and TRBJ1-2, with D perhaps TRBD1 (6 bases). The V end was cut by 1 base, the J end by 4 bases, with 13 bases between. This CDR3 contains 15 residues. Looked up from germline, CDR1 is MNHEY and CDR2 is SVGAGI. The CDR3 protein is CASSYLGHTSYGYTF. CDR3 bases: TGTGCCAGCAGTTACTTGGGACATACTAGCTATGGCTACACCTTC.

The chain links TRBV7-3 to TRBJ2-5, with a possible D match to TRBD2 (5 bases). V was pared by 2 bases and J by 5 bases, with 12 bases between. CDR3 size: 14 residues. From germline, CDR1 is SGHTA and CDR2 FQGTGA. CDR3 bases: TGTGCCAGCAGCTTAGGACGGCCGGGGGAGACCCAGTACTTC. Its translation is CASSLGRPGETQYF.

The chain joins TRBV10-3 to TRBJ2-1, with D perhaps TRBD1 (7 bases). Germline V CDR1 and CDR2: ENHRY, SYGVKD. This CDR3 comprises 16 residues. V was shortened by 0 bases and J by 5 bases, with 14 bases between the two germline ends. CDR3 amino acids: CAISESRTGGDNEQFF. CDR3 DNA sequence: TGTGCCATCAGTGAGTCACGGACAGGAGGGGACAATGAGCAGTTCTTC.

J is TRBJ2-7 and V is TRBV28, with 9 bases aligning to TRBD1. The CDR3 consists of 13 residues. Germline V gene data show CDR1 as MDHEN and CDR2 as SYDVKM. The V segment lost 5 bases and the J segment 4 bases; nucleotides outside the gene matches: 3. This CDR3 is CASSRTGVYEQYF. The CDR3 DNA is TGTGCCAGCAGTCGGACAGGGGTGTACGAGCAGTACTTC.

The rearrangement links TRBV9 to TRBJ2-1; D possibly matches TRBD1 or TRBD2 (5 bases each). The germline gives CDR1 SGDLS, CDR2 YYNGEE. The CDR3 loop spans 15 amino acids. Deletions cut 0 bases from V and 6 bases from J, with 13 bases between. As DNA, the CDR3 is TGTGCCAGCAGCGTAGAAGCCGGGGCCGGCAATGAGCAGTTCTTC. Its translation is CASSVEAGAGNEQFF.

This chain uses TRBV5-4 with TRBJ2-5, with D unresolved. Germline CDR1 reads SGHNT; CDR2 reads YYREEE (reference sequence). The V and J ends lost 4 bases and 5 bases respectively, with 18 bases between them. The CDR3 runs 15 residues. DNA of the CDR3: TGTGCCAGCAGCCAAGGACGGGCCCCGACGGAGACCCAGTACTTC. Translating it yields CASSQGRAPTETQYF.

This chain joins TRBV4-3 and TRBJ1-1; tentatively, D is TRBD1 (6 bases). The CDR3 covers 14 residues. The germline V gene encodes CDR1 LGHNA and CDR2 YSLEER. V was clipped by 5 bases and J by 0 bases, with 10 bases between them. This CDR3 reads CASSEDSLNTEAFF. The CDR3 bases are TGCGCCAGCAGCGAGGACAGCCTGAACACTGAAGCTTTCTTT.